A single sample is the source of the 17 T cell receptor beta chains below, sequenced in a study of T cell repertoires in aging, cancer and after chemotherapy. TCR beta rearrangements were amplified from peripheral blood genomic DNA. Multiplex touch-down PCR with TRB-A/B primers amplified rearranged V-D-J TRB sequences. TCRdb reprocessed the multiplex PCR reads via MiXCR and lists one record per CDR3 protein. The table records about 2,200 distinct CDR3 sequences, around 24% of them present only once. Sequenced: blood. The receptors originated from a human donor with a solid tumor.

Notes on this clonotype: A much larger clone lies a single base off, so this may be a read error. V and J are TRBV13 and TRBJ2-3; perhaps TRBD2 as D (7 bases). Germline CDR1 PRHDT, CDR2 FYEKMQ (reference sequence). The CDR3 is 15 amino acids. The CDR3 protein is CDSSRRGRDTDTQYF. The DNA of the CDR3 is TGTGACAGCAGCCGGAGGGGGAGGGACACAGATACGCAGTATTTT.

This clonotype counts as medium-sized (0.01 to 0.1%). CDR3 sequence: CASRATSGETQYF. As DNA, the CDR3 is TGTGCCAGTAGGGCGACTAGCGGAGAGACCCAGTACTTC. The rearrangement uses TRBV19 and TRBJ2-5; TRBD2 matches at 9 bases. Trimming took 6 bases from V and 4 from J; bases not matched to a gene: 3. The CDR3 loop spans 13 amino acids. In germline, CDR1 is LNHDA, CDR2 SQIVND (reference sequence).

This clonotype was observed a few times. V gene TRBV20-1 combines with J gene TRBJ1-4; D perhaps matches TRBD1 (5 bases). Germline V gene lookup returns CDR1 DFQATT and CDR2 SNEGSKA (reference sequence). This CDR3 comprises 11 residues. V dropped 7 bases and J dropped 8 bases, with 11 bases sitting between them. The CDR3: CSGRWGEKLFF. The CDR3 nucleotides read TGCAGTGGGAGATGGGGGGAAAAACTGTTTTTT.

V usage is TRBV30 and J usage is TRBJ2-3, with TRBD2 identical over 12 bases. Losses at the gene ends were 0 bases for V and 7 bases for J; bases not matched to a gene: 5. CDR1 and CDR2 (germline): GTSNPN, SVGIG (reference sequence). CDR3 size: 15 residues. In nucleotides, the CDR3 is TGTGCCTGGAGTGTACTAGCGGGGGGTAAAAATACGCAGTATTTT. This sequence encodes CAWSVLAGGKNTQYF.

This clonotype is classed as medium-sized. V usage is TRBV27 and J usage is TRBJ2-5; D unresolved. The germline V and J ends were trimmed by 5 bases and 5 bases, with 15 bases remaining between them. The CDR3 runs 14 residues. Germline V gene sequence: CDR1 MNHEY, CDR2 SMNVEV (reference sequence). The CDR3 sequence is CASSPRTPRETQYF. In DNA form, the CDR3 reads TGTGCCAGCAGTCCTAGGACGCCTAGGGAGACCCAGTACTTC.

This chain joins TRBV29-1 and TRBJ2-1, with 8 bases matching TRBD1. Trimming at V came to 6 bases and at J to 2 bases, leaving 6 bases not matched to a gene. CDR3 size: 14 residues. Germline V gene lookup returns CDR1 SQVTM and CDR2 ANQGSEA. CDR3 loop: CSVSQGGTYNEQFF. DNA of the CDR3: TGCAGCGTCTCACAGGGGGGTACCTACAATGAGCAGTTCTTC.

The genes are TRBV6-2 or TRBV6-3 and TRBJ1-1, with D maybe TRBD1 (5 bases). The CDR3 extends over 14 amino acids. The V gene's germline CDR1 is MNHEY and CDR2 SVGEGT. The V and J ends lost 6 bases and 0 bases respectively, with 11 bases between them. The CDR3 loop reads CASRTASMNTEAFF. As DNA, the CDR3 is TGTGCCAGCAGGACAGCGTCCATGAACACTGAAGCTTTCTTT.

The chain combines TRBV11-2 with TRBJ1-4; possibly TRBD1 for D (5 bases). CDR1 is SGHAT, CDR2 FQNNGV, per germline. Trimming removed 5 bases at V and 10 bases at J, with 17 bases between. The CDR3 sequence is 14 residues long. The CDR3 loop reads CASSVGTGDLKLFF. CDR3 bases: TGTGCCAGCAGCGTTGGCACCGGGGACCTAAAACTGTTTTTT.

The rearrangement links TRBV28 to TRBJ1-2; TRBD1 matches 8 bases. J gave up 8 bases and V 5 bases, and 7 bases lay outside the gene matches. This CDR3 comprises 13 residues. Germline V lookup: CDR1 MDHEN, CDR2 SYDVKM. The CDR3 sequence: CASSPWTGLGYTF. The CDR3 DNA sequence: TGTGCCAGCAGTCCCTGGACAGGGCTCGGCTACACCTTC.

This clonotype is labeled large (0.1 to 1%). The rearrangement joins TRBV5-4 to TRBJ2-2; tentative D call: TRBD2 (5 bases). Looked up from germline, CDR1 is SGHNT and CDR2 is YYREEE (reference sequence). V was cut by 5 bases and J by 10 bases, with 15 bases left in between. The CDR3 length is 13 residues. This CDR3 reads CASRPREVTELFF. The DNA for the CDR3 is TGTGCCAGCAGGCCCCGGGAAGTGACGGAGCTGTTTTTT. Full variable domain (rest looked up from reference TRBV5-4 and TRBJ2-2): ETGVTQSPTHLIKTRGQQVTLRCSSQSGHNTVSWYQQALGQGPQFIFQYYREEENGRGNFPPRFSGLQFPNYSSELNVNALELDDSALYLCASRPREVTELFFGEGSRLTVL.

The chain joins TRBV7-2 to TRBJ2-2, with 7 nucleotides matching TRBD2. The junction had 9 bases not matched to a gene; V was cut back by 4 bases and J by 4 bases. The CDR3 extends over 16 amino acids. Germline V gene data show CDR1 as SGHTA and CDR2 as FQGNSA. The DNA of the CDR3 is TGTGCCAGCAGCTCTACGACTAGCTCGAGCACCGGGGAGCTGTTTTTT. Encoded protein: CASSSTTSSSTGELFF.

This clonotype rates as medium-sized. The gene calls are TRBV6-1 and TRBJ2-7, with TRBD2 matching 7 bases. The CDR3 totals 13 residues. Germline V gene data show CDR1 as MNHNS and CDR2 as SASEGT. Trimming at V came to 6 bases and at J to 2 bases, leaving 4 bases not matched to a gene. The CDR3 DNA sequence: TGTGCCAGCAGGCTAGCGGCGACCTACGAGCAGTACTTC. It yields the protein CASRLAATYEQYF.

This clonotype appeared a few times. This rearrangement joins TRBV12-3 or TRBV12-4 to TRBJ1-1; 8 nucleotides match TRBD1. With V trimmed by 6 bases and J by 1 base, 10 bases remained unmatched. This CDR3 region has 16 residues. Written as DNA, the CDR3 is TGTGCCAGCAGCCCCCGGGGGCAGGGGGCGAACACTGAAGCTTTCTTT. It specifies CASSPRGQGANTEAFF.

The chain recombines TRBV27 with TRBJ2-3; weak D call: TRBD2 (6 bases). The CDR3 consists of 13 residues. In germline, CDR1 is MNHEY, CDR2 SMNVEV (reference sequence). The V gene lost 7 bases and the J gene lost 6 bases, with 14 bases spanning the gap. The CDR3: CASIGTSLDTQYF. The CDR3 region has the DNA TGTGCCAGCATAGGGACTTCGCTGGATACGCAGTATTTT.

This clonotype is termed medium-sized (0.01 to 0.1%). The DNA for the CDR3 is TGTGCCAGCAGTGAAGAGGTGGGGGGGGGCGGTAATACGCAGTATTTT. Its translation is CASSEEVGGGGNTQYF. This rearrangement joins TRBV6-1 to TRBJ2-3, with D maybe TRBD2 (7 bases). Germline V gene lookup returns CDR1 MNHNS and CDR2 SASEGT. V shed 1 base and J shed 7 bases, with 18 bases lying between them. CDR3 size: 16 residues.

Judged by abundance, this clonotype is medium-sized. The genes are TRBV30 and TRBJ1-1; 8 bases line up with TRBD1. The J segment lost 3 bases and the V segment lost 8 bases, leaving 11 bases of the junction unmatched. The CDR3 totals 14 residues. Germline assignment: CDR1 GTSNPN and CDR2 SVGIG (reference sequence). The CDR3 here is CAQSRTGRDTEAFF. In DNA form, the CDR3 reads TGTGCCCAATCACGGACAGGGAGGGACACTGAAGCTTTCTTT.

Judged by abundance, this clonotype is medium-sized. The chain couples TRBV6-4 to TRBJ1-6; D might be TRBD1 (5 bases). Deletions cut 0 bases from V and 9 bases from J, with 12 bases between. CDR1 and CDR2 from the germline V gene are MRHNA and SNTAGT. The CDR3 extends over 15 amino acids. CDR3 sequence (DNA): TGTGCCAGCAGTGACTCGACAGAAGCTACTTCACCCCTCCACTTT. Its protein is CASSDSTEATSPLHF.